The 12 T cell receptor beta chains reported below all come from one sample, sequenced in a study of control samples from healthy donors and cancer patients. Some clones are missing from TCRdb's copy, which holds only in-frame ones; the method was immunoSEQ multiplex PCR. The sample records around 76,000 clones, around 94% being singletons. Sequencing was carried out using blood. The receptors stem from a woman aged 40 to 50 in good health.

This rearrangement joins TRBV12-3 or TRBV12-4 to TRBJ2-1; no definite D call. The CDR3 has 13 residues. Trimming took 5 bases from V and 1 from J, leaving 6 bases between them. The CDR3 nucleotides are TGTGCCAGCAGTCTCGCATCCTACAATGAGCAGTTCTTC. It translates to CASSLASYNEQFF.

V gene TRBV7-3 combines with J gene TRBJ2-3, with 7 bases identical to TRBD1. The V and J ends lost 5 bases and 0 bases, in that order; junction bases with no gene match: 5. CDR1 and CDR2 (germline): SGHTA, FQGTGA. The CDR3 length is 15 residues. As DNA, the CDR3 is TGTGCCAGCAGCCCCCGACAGGGTAGCACAGATACGCAGTATTTT. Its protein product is CASSPRQGSTDTQYF. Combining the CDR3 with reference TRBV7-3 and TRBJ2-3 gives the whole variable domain GAGVSQTPSNKVTEKGKYVELRCDPISGHTALYWYRQSLGQGPEFLIYFQGTGAADDSGLPNDRFFAVRPEGSVSTLKIQRTERGDSAVYLCASSPRQGSTDTQYFGPGTRLTVL.

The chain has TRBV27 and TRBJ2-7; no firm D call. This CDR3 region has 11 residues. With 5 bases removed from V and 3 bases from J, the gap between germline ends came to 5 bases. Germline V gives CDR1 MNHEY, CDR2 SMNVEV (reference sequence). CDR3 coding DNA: TGTGCCAGCAGTAGTAACTACGAGCAGTACTTC. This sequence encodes CASSSNYEQYF.

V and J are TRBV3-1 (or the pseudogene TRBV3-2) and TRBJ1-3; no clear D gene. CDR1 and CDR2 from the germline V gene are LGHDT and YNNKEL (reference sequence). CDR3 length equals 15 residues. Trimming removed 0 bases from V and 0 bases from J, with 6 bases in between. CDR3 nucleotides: TGTGCCAGCAGCCAAGATTTGAGCTCTGGAAACACCATATATTTT. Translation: CASSQDLSSGNTIYF.

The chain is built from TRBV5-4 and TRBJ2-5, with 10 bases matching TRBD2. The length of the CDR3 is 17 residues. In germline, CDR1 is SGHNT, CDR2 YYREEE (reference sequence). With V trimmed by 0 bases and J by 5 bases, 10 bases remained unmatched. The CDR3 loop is CASSLAGLADVRETQYF. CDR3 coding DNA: TGTGCCAGCAGCTTGGCCGGACTAGCGGACGTCAGGGAGACCCAGTACTTC.

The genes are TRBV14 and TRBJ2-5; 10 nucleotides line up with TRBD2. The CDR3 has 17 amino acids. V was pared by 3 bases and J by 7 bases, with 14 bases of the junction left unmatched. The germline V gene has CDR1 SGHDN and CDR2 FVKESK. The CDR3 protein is CASSQPEGTSATGTQYF. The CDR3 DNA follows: TGTGCCAGCAGCCAGCCTGAAGGGACTAGCGCTACAGGGACCCAGTACTTC.

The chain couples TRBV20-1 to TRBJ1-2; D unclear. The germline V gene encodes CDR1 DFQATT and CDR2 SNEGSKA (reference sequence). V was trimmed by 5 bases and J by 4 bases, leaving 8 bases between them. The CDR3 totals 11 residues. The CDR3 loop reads CSAPGSYGYTF. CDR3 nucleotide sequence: TGCAGTGCTCCTGGGAGCTATGGCTACACCTTC.

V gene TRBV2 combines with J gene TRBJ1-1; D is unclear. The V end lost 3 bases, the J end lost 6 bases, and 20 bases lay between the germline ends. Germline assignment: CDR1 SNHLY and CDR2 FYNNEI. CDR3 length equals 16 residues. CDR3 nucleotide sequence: TGTGCCAGCAGTGAGGAATGGAAGCCCCGGGTAGCTGAAGCTTTCTTT. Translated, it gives CASSEEWKPRVAEAFF.

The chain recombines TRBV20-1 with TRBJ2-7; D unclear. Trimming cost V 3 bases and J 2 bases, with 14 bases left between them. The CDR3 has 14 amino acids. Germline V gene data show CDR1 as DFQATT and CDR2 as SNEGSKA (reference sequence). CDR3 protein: CSASIIGLPYEQYF. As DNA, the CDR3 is TGCAGTGCTAGTATTATTGGGCTACCCTACGAGCAGTACTTC.

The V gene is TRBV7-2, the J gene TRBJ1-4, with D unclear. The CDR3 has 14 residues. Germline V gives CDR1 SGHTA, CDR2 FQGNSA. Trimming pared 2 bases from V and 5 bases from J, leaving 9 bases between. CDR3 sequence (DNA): TGTGCCAGCAGCTTATTCAGCAGAAATGAAAAACTGTTTTTT. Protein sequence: CASSLFSRNEKLFF.

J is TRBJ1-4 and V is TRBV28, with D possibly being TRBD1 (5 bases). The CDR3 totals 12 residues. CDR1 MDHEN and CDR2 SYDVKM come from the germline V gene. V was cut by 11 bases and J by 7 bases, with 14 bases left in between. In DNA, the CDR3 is TGTGCCGCGGGACGTACAGCTGAAAAACTGTTTTTT. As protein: CAAGRTAEKLFF.

Here the CDR3 reads CASSLWGGPYNEQFF. In nucleotides, the CDR3 is TGTGCCAGCAGTTTGTGGGGGGGACCCTACAATGAGCAGTTCTTC. The chain joins TRBV27 to TRBJ2-1; 7 nucleotides line up with TRBD2. The CDR3 runs to 15 residues. The J segment lost 2 bases and the V segment lost 3 bases, leaving 4 bases of the junction unmatched. Germline V lookup: CDR1 MNHEY, CDR2 SMNVEV (reference sequence).